This T cell receptor (beta chain) stems from a study of shared clonotypes between healthy human individuals. Libraries were prepared by immunoSEQ multiplex PCR; TCRdb keeps only in-frame clonotypes and omits some of them. There are hundreds of thousands of clones in the sample; approximately 73% occur only once, and about 1.8% lies in the top ten. On this clone: The sample has other DNA sequences that encode this CDR3 too.

The V and J ends lost 6 bases and 2 bases respectively, with 10 bases between them. This CDR3 has 14 residues. Germline V gene sequence: CDR1 SGHDN, CDR2 FVKESK. This chain joins TRBV14 and TRBJ2-2; tentatively, D is TRBD1 (6 bases). The sequencing sample was made of memory CD4+ T cells sorted from blood. Indicated subset: CD45RA-negative fraction. The source is a woman aged 25 to 39 in good health. CDR3 DNA: TGTGCCAGCAGGAGGGACACTAACACCGGGGAGCTGTTTTTT. Translating it yields CASRRDTNTGELFF.